These 5 T cell receptor beta chains originate from one sample sequenced in a study of response to subunit inactivated influenza vaccine. Each CDR3 protein is one row after TCRdb ran MiXCR on the RT-PCR reads. The data contain fewer than 600,000 distinct CDR3 sequences, under 8.5% of them seen just once; the ten biggest clones take up less than 15%. Sample: PBMCs from blood, taken about 24 months after vaccination. The receptors originated from a man between 50 and 70 years old who received an inactivated influenza vaccine.

There are a few counts of this clonotype. The chain carries TRBV10-3 and TRBJ2-1; possibly TRBD1 or TRBD2 for D (5 bases each). CDR3 size: 14 residues. Germline CDR1 and CDR2: ENHRY and SYGVKD. Deletions cut 4 bases from V and 7 bases from J, with 14 bases between. CDR3 nucleotides: TGTGCCATCAGTGCGGGGCTAGCATGGAATGAGCAGTTCTTC. Translating gives CAISAGLAWNEQFF.

This clonotype was seen at least ten times. CDR3 amino acids: CASSVEVTLAYGYTF. The CDR3 nucleotides read TGTGCCAGCAGCGTAGAGGTTACGCTGGCCTATGGCTACACCTTC. This chain links TRBV9 with TRBJ1-2; no reliable D call. Germline CDR1 reads SGDLS; CDR2 reads YYNGEE. The CDR3 runs 15 residues. V gave up 0 bases and J gave up 4 bases, with 13 bases separating them.

This clonotype was seen ten or more times. J is TRBJ2-2 and V is TRBV2; D assignment may be TRBD1 or TRBD2 (5 bases each). Deletions cut 2 bases from V and 4 bases from J, with 14 bases between. Germline CDR1 is SNHLY and CDR2 is FYNNEI. The CDR3 covers 16 residues. DNA of the CDR3: TGTGCCAGCAGTGAATATGGGACCCTATCCACCGGGGAGCTGTTTTTT. Its protein is CASSEYGTLSTGELFF.

This chain connects TRBV5-1 to TRBJ1-2; D possibly corresponds to TRBD1 (5 bases). V was clipped by 4 bases and J by 8 bases, with 15 bases between them. Looked up from germline, CDR1 is SGHRS and CDR2 is YFSETQ. CDR3 length equals 13 residues. Written as DNA, the CDR3 is TGCGCCAGCAGCCCTATGGGGCAGGGCGGCTACACCTTC. Translating gives CASSPMGQGGYTF.

The chain employs TRBV20-1 and TRBJ2-2; 9 positions match TRBD1. CDR1 and CDR2 from the germline V gene are DFQATT and SNEGSKA (reference sequence). Trimming cost V 6 bases and J 0 bases; bases outside gene matches: 5. The CDR3 extends over 15 amino acids. This CDR3 is CSARTGASNTGELFF. The CDR3, as DNA: TGCAGTGCCAGGACAGGGGCTTCGAACACCGGGGAGCTGTTTTTT.